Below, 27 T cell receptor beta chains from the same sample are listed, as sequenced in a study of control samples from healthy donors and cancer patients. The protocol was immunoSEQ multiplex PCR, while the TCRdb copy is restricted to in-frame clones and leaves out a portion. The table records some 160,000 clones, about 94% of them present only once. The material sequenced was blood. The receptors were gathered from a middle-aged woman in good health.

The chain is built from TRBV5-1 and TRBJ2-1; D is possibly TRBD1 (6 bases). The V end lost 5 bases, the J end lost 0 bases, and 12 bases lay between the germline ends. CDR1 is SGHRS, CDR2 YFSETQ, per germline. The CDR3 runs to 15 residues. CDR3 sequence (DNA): TGCGCCAGCAGGGATACAGGGAACTCCTACAATGAGCAGTTCTTC. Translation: CASRDTGNSYNEQFF.

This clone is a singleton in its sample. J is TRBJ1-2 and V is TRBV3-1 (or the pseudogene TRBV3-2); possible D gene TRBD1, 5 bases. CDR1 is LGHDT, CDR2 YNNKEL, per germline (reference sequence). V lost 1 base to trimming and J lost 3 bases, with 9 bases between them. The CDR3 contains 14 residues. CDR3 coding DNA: TGTGCCAGCAGCCAAGTTTGGGACTACTATGGCTACACCTTC. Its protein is CASSQVWDYYGYTF.

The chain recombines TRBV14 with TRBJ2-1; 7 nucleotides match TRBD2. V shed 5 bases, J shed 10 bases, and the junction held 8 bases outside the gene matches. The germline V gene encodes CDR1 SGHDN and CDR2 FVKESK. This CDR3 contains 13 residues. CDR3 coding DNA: TGTGCCAGCAGCGCCCGACTAGCTGGAGAGCAGTTCTTC. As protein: CASSARLAGEQFF. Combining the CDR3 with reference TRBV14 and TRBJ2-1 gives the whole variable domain EAGVTQFPSHSVIEKGQTVTLRCDPISGHDNLYWYRRVMGKEIKFLLHFVKESKQDESGMPNNRFLAERTGGTYSTLKVQPAELEDSGVYFCASSARLAGEQFFGPGTRLTVL.

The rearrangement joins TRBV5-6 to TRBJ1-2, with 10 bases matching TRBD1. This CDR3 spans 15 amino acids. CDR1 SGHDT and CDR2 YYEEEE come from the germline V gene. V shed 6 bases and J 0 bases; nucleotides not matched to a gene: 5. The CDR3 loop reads CASTGTGVANYGYTF. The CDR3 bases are TGTGCCAGCACCGGGACAGGGGTTGCTAACTATGGCTACACCTTC.

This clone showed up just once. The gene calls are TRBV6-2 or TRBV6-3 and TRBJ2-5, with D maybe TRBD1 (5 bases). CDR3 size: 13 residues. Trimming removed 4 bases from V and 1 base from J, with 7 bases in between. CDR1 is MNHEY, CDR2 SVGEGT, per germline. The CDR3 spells CASSLQVQETQYF. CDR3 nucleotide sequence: TGTGCCAGCAGTTTACAGGTCCAAGAGACCCAGTACTTC.

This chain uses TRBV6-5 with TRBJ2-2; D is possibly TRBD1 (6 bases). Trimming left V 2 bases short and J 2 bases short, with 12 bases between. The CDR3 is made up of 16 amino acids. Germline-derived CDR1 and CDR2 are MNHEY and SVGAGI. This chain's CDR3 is CASSYVGQPNTGELFF. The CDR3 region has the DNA TGTGCCAGCAGTTACGTTGGACAGCCTAACACCGGGGAGCTGTTTTTT.

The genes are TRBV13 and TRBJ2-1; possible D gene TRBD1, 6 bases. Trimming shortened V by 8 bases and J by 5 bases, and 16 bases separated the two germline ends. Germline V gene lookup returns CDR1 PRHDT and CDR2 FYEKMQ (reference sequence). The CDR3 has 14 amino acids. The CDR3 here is CASRAGWTDNEQFF. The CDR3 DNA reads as TGTGCCAGCCGCGCCGGATGGACAGACAATGAGCAGTTCTTC.

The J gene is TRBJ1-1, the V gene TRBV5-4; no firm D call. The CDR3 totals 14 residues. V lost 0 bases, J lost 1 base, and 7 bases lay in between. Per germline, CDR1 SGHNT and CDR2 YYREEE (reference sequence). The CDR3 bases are TGTGCCAGCAGCTTGGTGGTCGGGAACACTGAAGCTTTCTTT. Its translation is CASSLVVGNTEAFF.

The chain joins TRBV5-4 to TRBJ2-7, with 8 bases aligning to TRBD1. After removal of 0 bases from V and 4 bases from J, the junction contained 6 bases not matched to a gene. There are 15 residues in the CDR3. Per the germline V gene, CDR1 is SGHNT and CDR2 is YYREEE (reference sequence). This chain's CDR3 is CASSLANQGAYEQYF. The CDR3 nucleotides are TGTGCCAGCAGCTTGGCCAATCAGGGGGCTTACGAGCAGTACTTC.

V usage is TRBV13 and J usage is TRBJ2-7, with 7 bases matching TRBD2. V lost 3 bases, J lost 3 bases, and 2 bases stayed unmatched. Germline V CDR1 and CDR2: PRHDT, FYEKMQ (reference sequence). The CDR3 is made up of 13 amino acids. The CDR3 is CASSLGLNYEQYF. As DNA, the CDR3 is TGTGCCAGCAGCTTGGGACTAAACTACGAGCAGTACTTC. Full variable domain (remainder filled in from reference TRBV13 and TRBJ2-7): AAGVIQSPRHLIKEKRETATLKCYPIPRHDTVYWYQQGPGQDPQFLISFYEKMQSDKGSIPDRFSAQQFSDYHSELNMSSLELGDSALYFCASSLGLNYEQYFGPGTRLTVT.

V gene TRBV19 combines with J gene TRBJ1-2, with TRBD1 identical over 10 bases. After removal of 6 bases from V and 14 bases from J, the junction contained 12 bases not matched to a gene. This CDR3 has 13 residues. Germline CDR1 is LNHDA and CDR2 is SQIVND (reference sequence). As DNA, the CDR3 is TGTGCCAGTAGGCGGCCGGGACAGGGGAAATTTACCTTC. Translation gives CASRRPGQGKFTF.

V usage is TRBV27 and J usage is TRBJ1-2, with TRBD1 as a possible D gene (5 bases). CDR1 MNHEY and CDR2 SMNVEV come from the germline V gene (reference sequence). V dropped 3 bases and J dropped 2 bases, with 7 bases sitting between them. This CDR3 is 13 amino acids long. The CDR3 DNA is TGTGCCAGCAGTTTGCAGGGCAACTATGGCTACACCTTC. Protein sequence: CASSLQGNYGYTF.

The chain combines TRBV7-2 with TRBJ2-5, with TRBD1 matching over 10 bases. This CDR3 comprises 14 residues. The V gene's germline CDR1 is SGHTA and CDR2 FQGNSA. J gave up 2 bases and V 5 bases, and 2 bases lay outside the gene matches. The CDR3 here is CASSQDRGQETQYF. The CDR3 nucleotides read TGTGCCAGCAGCCAGGACAGGGGGCAAGAGACCCAGTACTTC.

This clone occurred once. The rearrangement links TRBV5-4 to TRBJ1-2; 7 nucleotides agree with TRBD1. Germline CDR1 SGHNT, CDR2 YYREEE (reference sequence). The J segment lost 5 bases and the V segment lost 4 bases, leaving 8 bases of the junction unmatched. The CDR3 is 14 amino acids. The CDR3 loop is CASSPAGQTYGYTF. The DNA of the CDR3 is TGTGCCAGCAGCCCCGCGGGACAGACTTATGGCTACACCTTC.

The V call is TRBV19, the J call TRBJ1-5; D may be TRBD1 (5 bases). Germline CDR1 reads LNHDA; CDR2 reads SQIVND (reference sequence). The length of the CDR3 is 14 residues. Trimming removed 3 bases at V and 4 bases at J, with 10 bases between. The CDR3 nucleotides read TGTGCCAGTAGTATGAGTCAGGGTAATCAGCCCCAGCATTTT. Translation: CASSMSQGNQPQHF.

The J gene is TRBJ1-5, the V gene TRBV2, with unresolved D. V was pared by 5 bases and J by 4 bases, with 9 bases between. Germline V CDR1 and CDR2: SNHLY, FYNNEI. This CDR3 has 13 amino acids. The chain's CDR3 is CASSSDGNQPQHF. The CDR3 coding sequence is TGTGCCAGCAGTTCTGACGGGAATCAGCCCCAGCATTTT.

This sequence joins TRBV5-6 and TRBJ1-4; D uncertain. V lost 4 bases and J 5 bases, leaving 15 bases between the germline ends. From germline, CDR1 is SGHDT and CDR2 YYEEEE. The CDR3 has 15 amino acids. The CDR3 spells CASSLGRDYNEKLFF. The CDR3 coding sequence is TGTGCCAGCAGCCTAGGACGGGATTACAATGAAAAACTGTTTTTT.

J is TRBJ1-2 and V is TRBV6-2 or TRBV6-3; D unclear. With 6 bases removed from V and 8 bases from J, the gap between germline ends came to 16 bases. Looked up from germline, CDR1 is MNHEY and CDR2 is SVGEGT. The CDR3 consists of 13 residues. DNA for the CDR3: TGTGCCAGCAGCCGGGCTAGTTGGAGAGGCTACACCTTC. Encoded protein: CASSRASWRGYTF.

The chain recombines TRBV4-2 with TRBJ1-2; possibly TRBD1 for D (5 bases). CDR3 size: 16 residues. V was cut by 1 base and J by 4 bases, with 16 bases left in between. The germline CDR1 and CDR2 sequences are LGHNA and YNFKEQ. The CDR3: CASSQASGAPGYGYTF. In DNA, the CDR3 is TGTGCCAGCAGCCAAGCTTCCGGGGCCCCGGGCTATGGCTACACCTTC.

In DNA form, the CDR3 reads TGTGCCAGCAGTGAAAGGTTGTGGGAAGCTGAAGCTTTCTTT. It is translated as CASSERLWEAEAFF. The chain employs TRBV6-1 and TRBJ1-1; D not resolved. V was clipped by 2 bases and J by 6 bases, with 13 bases between them. Per the germline V gene, CDR1 is MNHNS and CDR2 is SASEGT. This CDR3 is built from 14 residues.

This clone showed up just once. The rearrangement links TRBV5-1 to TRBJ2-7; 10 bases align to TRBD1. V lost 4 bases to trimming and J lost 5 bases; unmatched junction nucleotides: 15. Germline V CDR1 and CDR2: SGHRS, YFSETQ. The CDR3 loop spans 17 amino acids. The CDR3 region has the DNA TGCGCCAGCAGCCCTGTACTTCCCACCGGGACAGGGGACGAGCAGTACTTC. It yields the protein CASSPVLPTGTGDEQYF.

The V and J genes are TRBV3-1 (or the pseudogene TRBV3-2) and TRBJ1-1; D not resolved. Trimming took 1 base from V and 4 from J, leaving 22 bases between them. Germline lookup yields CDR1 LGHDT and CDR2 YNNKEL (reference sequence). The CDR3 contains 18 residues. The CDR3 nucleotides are TGTGCCAGCAGCCAAGGCCCCAGCATTCAGTCCCTGGGCACTGAAGCTTTCTTT. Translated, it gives CASSQGPSIQSLGTEAFF.

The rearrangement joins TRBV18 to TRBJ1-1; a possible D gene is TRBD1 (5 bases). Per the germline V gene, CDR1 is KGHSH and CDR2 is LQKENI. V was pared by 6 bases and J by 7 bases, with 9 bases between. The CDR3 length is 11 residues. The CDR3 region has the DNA TGTGCCAGCTCCGTTGGGGGTGAAGCTTTCTTT. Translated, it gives CASSVGGEAFF. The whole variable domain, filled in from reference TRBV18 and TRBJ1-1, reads NAGVMQNPRHLVRRRGQEARLRCSPMKGHSHVYWYRQLPEEGLKFMVYLQKENIIDESGMPKERFSAEFPKEGPSILRIQQVVRGDSAAYFCASSVGGEAFFGQGTRLTVV.

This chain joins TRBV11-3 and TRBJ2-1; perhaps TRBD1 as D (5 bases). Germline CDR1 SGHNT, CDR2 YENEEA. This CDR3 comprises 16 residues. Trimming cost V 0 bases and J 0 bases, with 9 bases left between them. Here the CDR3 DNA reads TGTGCCAGCAGCTTAGATGGGGCCAGCTCCTACAATGAGCAGTTCTTC. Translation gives CASSLDGASSYNEQFF.

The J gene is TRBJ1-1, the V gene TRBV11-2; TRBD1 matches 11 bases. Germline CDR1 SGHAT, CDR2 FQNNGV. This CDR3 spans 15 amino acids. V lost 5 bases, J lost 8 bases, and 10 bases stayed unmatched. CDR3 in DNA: TGTGCCAGCAGCCTCCGCGGACAGGGGGCGGCAGAAGCTTTCTTT. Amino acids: CASSLRGQGAAEAFF.

The CDR3 is CASSPPGRGDYNEQFF. The CDR3 DNA is TGTGCCAGTAGTCCCCCCGGGAGGGGGGACTACAATGAGCAGTTCTTC. The chain links TRBV19 to TRBJ2-1; 8 nucleotides agree with TRBD2. Germline trimming cut 5 bases from V and 3 bases from J; bases unmatched to any gene: 9. Germline CDR1 LNHDA, CDR2 SQIVND (reference sequence). CDR3 size: 16 residues.

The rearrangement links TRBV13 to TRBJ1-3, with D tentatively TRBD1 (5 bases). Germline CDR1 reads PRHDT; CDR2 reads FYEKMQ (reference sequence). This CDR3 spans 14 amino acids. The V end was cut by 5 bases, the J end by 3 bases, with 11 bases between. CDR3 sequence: CASSPQRGGNTIYF. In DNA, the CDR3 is TGTGCCAGCAGCCCCCAGAGGGGTGGAAACACCATATATTTT.